This T cell receptor beta chain was recovered during a study of glioma-infiltrating T cells after dendritic cell vaccination listed by TCRdb under 2016. Concerning the study at large: The cohort included some 15 glioblastoma patients drawn from Phase I and II dendritic cell vaccination trials, of whom 9 were newly diagnosed and 6 had recurrent disease. Between the early 2000s and the early 2010s, the patients were given dendritic cell vaccination pulsed with autologous tumor lysate. The vaccine consisted of monocyte-derived dendritic cells cultured about seven days with IL-4 and GM-CSF, then pulsed overnight with autologous tumor lysate. Each patient got three intradermal injections of the dendritic cell vaccine, spaced at biweekly intervals, in the arm below the axilla. Tumor-infiltrating lymphocyte content was quantified and tumor and blood repertoires were compared in dendritic cell-vaccinated glioblastoma patients by deep sequencing of TCR beta CDR3 regions. Survival after dendritic cell vaccination was correlated with TCR sequencing metrics, such as TIL content and the overlap between tumor and blood repertoires. Overall study outcomes, separate from this receptor: The cohort was small and heterogeneous, few patients had complete blood and tumor sets, and even fewer had initial-recurrent tumor pairs. TCR clonality showed no direct relationship with survival, which suggests that a diverse polyclonal response may matter. After dendritic cell vaccination, a higher estimated pretreatment TIL content predicted longer time to progression and overall survival. The TCR overlap response model with three groups was called speculative and said to need prospective validation.

To be selected, patients needed enough residual fresh-frozen tumor tissue and more than two years of available survival data. None of the glioblastoma patients carried an isocitrate dehydrogenase mutation, although molecular status otherwise varied. PBMC collection took place before vaccination, two weeks after the third vaccination, and at tumor progression if progression occurred. The Qiagen DNeasy Blood extraction Kit was used to extract genomic DNA. The immunoSEQ assay amplified TCRB CDR3 regions from approximately 2 micrograms of genomic DNA, or from all available DNA when less than that amount was available. For multiplex PCR, 60 forward primers for TCR V beta segments and 13 reverse primers for J beta segments were used. To estimate reads per starting template, synthetic control templates were spiked into each sample at limiting dilution. The Illumina HiSeq System generated 87 bp sequencing reads. The paper's processing steps were these. To remove PCR and sequencing errors, closely related sequences were merged with a nearest neighbor algorithm. TCR overlap was measured as the percentage of unique tumor TCR beta sequences that were also present in the peripheral blood of the same patient. As stored in TCRdb, this immuneACCESS dataset retains in-frame rearrangements with V and J assigned. A fraction of the clones does not appear; measured against another copy, unresolved V genes explain less than half of the discrepancy, and the remainder lacks a known reason. V, J and clone size derive from that table, while D and trimming were established from the DNA sequence. In this sample the table shows about 92,000 clones, more than 75% of which occur a single time. The top ten clonotypes cover approximately 14% of the sample.

The germline V gene (reference sequence) yields MNHEY for CDR1 and SMNVEV for CDR2. At the junction V is shortened by 5 bases and J by 1 base; bases outside the gene matches: 8. From its cysteine to its phenylalanine, the CDR3 spans 16 amino acids. Only the CDR3 DNA stays, 48 bases, in frame from base 1. In the case of this clone: No antigen is known for it. Base qualities are missing; no much larger clone stands one base away.

This chain joins TRBV27 to TRBJ2-1, with 7 bases in between that match TRBD2. Material: blood, obtained before dendritic cell vaccination. This TCR derives from a human donor with glioblastoma. The sequenced DNA: TGTGCCAGCAGTCCCGGGGAGGGCTTGTCCTACAATGAGCAGTTCTTC. Translated, it reads CASSPGEGLSYNEQFF.